Below are 30 T cell receptor beta chains sequenced from a single sample in a study of T cell responses to AZD1222 COVID-19 vaccine listed by TCRdb under 2021. This sample's time point label indicates: baseline before first vaccination. The library was prepared using the immunoSEQ multiplex PCR assay. Here the immuneACCESS table is served through TCRdb, limited to in-frame sequences with V and J called. Missing clones are a known gap in these copies; in checked studies unresolved V genes cover under half, and the rest lacks a known reason. The sample records 150,000 or so clones, roughly 86% of which are singletons. More than 5.5% of the sample lies in the top ten. The source material was peripheral blood, sampled on day 0 of AZD1222 vaccination. These receptors were obtained from an adult in good health.

J is TRBJ2-1 and V is TRBV2, with no clear D. Germline V lookup: CDR1 SNHLY, CDR2 FYNNEI. V was cut by 4 bases and J by 11 bases, with 9 bases left in between. The CDR3 consists of 11 residues. The CDR3 loop reads CASSVTRKQFF. DNA of the CDR3: TGTGCCAGCAGTGTAACACGGAAGCAGTTCTTC.

The chain combines TRBV30 with TRBJ1-1; TRBD1 might be the D (5 bases). The CDR3 spans 13 residues. Per the germline V gene, CDR1 is GTSNPN and CDR2 is SVGIG (reference sequence). The V end lost 0 bases, the J end lost 1 base, and 6 bases lay between the germline ends. This chain's CDR3 is CAWSVGTNTEAFF. Here the CDR3 DNA reads TGTGCCTGGAGTGTGGGGACGAACACTGAAGCTTTCTTT.

This rearrangement joins TRBV6-1 to TRBJ1-5; TRBD1 matches 9 bases. J was trimmed by 0 bases and V by 2 bases; bases with no gene match: 2. This CDR3 has 16 residues. Germline V gene data show CDR1 as MNHNS and CDR2 as SASEGT. The CDR3 nucleotides are TGTGCCAGCAGTGAACCGGGACAGGGTAGCAATCAGCCCCAGCATTTT. Translating gives CASSEPGQGSNQPQHF.

In DNA, the CDR3 is TGTGCCAGCAGCTCAAACCAAGGAGGAAGGGCACCCCTCCACTTT. Translation: CASSSNQGGRAPLHF. The chain joins TRBV7-2 to TRBJ1-6, with D uncertain. The CDR3 spans 15 residues. Germline CDR1 and CDR2: SGHTA and FQGNSA. Trimming left V 4 bases short and J 11 bases short, with 18 bases between.

This clone has only a few counts. J is TRBJ1-5 and V is TRBV18; D unclear. Deletions cut 4 bases from V and 3 bases from J, with 7 bases between. CDR1 KGHSH and CDR2 LQKENI come from the germline V gene. The CDR3 length is 13 residues. Here the CDR3 DNA reads TGTGCCAGCTCACTTTCTGACAATCAGCCCCAGCATTTT. This translates into CASSLSDNQPQHF.

This chain joins TRBV2 and TRBJ1-1; TRBD1 agrees at 8 bases. The germline V gene has CDR1 SNHLY and CDR2 FYNNEI. The CDR3 runs 14 residues. V trimming: 5 bases; J trimming: 6 bases; junction bases outside the gene matches: 8. For the CDR3, the DNA is TGTGCCAGCAGTCCGGGACAGGTGGGAGCTGAAGCTTTCTTT. Residues: CASSPGQVGAEAFF.

This clone was observed once. The V call is TRBV2, the J call TRBJ1-4, with D possibly matching TRBD1 (5 bases). The CDR3 has 13 residues. Germline assignment: CDR1 SNHLY and CDR2 FYNNEI. The V end was cut by 5 bases, the J end by 4 bases, with 8 bases between. DNA of the CDR3: TGTGCCAGCAGTCGGGGGTTTAATGAAAAACTGTTTTTT. Residues: CASSRGFNEKLFF.

The chain couples TRBV28 to TRBJ1-1; D is ambiguous. V dropped 8 bases and J dropped 7 bases, with 11 bases sitting between them. The CDR3 consists of 11 residues. CDR1 is MDHEN and CDR2 is SYDVKM in the germline V gene. This chain's CDR3 is CASEERNEAFF. The CDR3 bases are TGTGCCAGCGAGGAAAGAAATGAAGCTTTCTTT.

This rearrangement joins TRBV29-1 to TRBJ2-5; D gene unclear. Germline lookup yields CDR1 SQVTM and CDR2 ANQGSEA. V was clipped by 2 bases and J by 4 bases, with 11 bases between them. CDR3 length equals 13 residues. In nucleotides, the CDR3 is TGCAGCGTTGAAATAGGTGCATTAGAGACCCAGTACTTC. It yields the protein CSVEIGALETQYF.

The chain couples TRBV6-5 to TRBJ1-1; no clear D. With 6 bases removed from V and 2 bases from J, the gap between germline ends came to 10 bases. The CDR3 runs 13 residues. Germline-derived CDR1 and CDR2 are MNHEY and SVGAGI. For the CDR3, the DNA is TGTGCCAGCAGGCTGACTATCAACACTGAAGCTTTCTTT. Translation: CASRLTINTEAFF.

This CDR3 is CASSGDGGTGNQPQHF. The CDR3 bases are TGTGCCAGCAGCGGCGACGGAGGGACAGGGAATCAGCCCCAGCATTTT. The chain employs TRBV25-1 and TRBJ1-5; 9 positions match TRBD1. Germline CDR1 reads MGHDK; CDR2 reads SYGVNS. The CDR3 consists of 16 residues. The ends lost 6 bases at V and 4 bases at J; junction bases unmatched: 10.

The CDR3 here is CASSYSPSGSSYEQYF. The CDR3 bases are TGTGCCAGCAGTTACTCCCCTAGCGGCAGTTCCTACGAGCAGTACTTC. The chain links TRBV6-5 to TRBJ2-7; 7 positions agree with TRBD2. The CDR3 has 16 amino acids. The V segment lost 0 bases and the J segment 1 base; nucleotides outside the gene matches: 6. CDR1 MNHEY and CDR2 SVGAGI come from the germline V gene.

The chain employs TRBV14 and TRBJ1-1; D gene uncertain. Per germline, CDR1 SGHDN and CDR2 FVKESK. The CDR3 has 14 amino acids. V lost 0 bases, J lost 1 base, and 6 bases lay in between. CDR3 protein: CASSQDRTNTEAFF. CDR3 sequence (DNA): TGTGCCAGCAGCCAAGATCGGACGAACACTGAAGCTTTCTTT.

The DNA for the CDR3 is TGTGCCAGCGGTAGACAGCACGAGCAGTACTTC. The encoded protein is CASGRQHEQYF. The V and J genes are TRBV6-5 and TRBJ2-7, with D perhaps matching TRBD1 (5 bases). The CDR3 has 11 amino acids. V lost 8 bases to trimming and J lost 5 bases, with 10 bases between them. Germline V gives CDR1 MNHEY, CDR2 SVGAGI.

The chain carries TRBV7-2 and TRBJ1-1, with D possibly TRBD1 on 5 matching bases. Germline V gives CDR1 SGHTA, CDR2 FQGNSA. There are 15 residues in the CDR3. V dropped 1 base and J dropped 2 bases, with 11 bases sitting between them. CDR3 region: CASSLDGADNTEAFF. For the CDR3, the DNA is TGTGCCAGCAGCTTAGATGGGGCAGACAACACTGAAGCTTTCTTT.

The chain combines TRBV5-6 with TRBJ1-2; D not certain. CDR1 and CDR2 from the germline V gene are SGHDT and YYEEEE. The V and J ends lost 2 bases and 0 bases respectively, with 11 bases between them. This CDR3 has 15 amino acids. CDR3 loop: CASSLVPTPNYGYTF. The CDR3 nucleotides are TGTGCCAGCAGCTTAGTCCCGACACCTAACTATGGCTACACCTTC.

This chain uses TRBV3-1 (or the pseudogene TRBV3-2) with TRBJ1-2; 7 bases agree with TRBD1. Trimming at V came to 6 bases and at J to 2 bases, leaving 0 bases not matched to a gene. The CDR3 is 12 amino acids. Germline values: CDR1 LGHDT, CDR2 YNNKEL (reference sequence). DNA for the CDR3: TGTGCCAGCAGGACAGGGAACTATGGCTACACCTTC. Translating gives CASRTGNYGYTF.

The V gene is TRBV10-3, the J gene TRBJ1-4; the D gene is possibly TRBD1 (5 bases). Germline assignment: CDR1 ENHRY and CDR2 SYGVKD. The CDR3 sequence is 14 residues long. The germline V and J ends were trimmed by 7 bases and 5 bases, with 14 bases remaining between them. CDR3 coding DNA: TGTGCCATCAAGGGGCAGGACCGGAATGAAAAACTGTTTTTT. Its protein is CAIKGQDRNEKLFF.

The V gene is TRBV5-1, the J gene TRBJ2-5; D gene uncertain. The CDR3 length is 14 residues. Per germline, CDR1 SGHRS and CDR2 YFSETQ. V lost 0 bases and J lost 4, with 10 bases in between. The CDR3 DNA reads as TGCGCCAGCAGCTTGGAACCAGTGGGAGAGACCCAGTACTTC. As protein: CASSLEPVGETQYF.

CDR3 coding DNA: TGTGCCAGCAGCTCCCCGGACGGTTTTTCGCCCCTCCACTTT. Its protein is CASSSPDGFSPLHF. The chain combines TRBV3-1 (or the pseudogene TRBV3-2) with TRBJ1-6, with D hard to call. Germline CDR1 LGHDT, CDR2 YNNKEL (reference sequence). V lost 5 bases to trimming and J lost 13 bases, with 18 bases between them. There are 14 residues in the CDR3.

V usage is TRBV5-8 and J usage is TRBJ2-7; TRBD1 agrees at 8 bases. The V gene's germline CDR1 is SGHTS and CDR2 YDEGEE. V shed 4 bases and J 5 bases; nucleotides not matched to a gene: 8. This CDR3 is built from 14 residues. CDR3 sequence: CASSLQGGRNEQYF. The CDR3 DNA reads as TGTGCCAGCAGCCTACAGGGGGGTAGGAACGAGCAGTACTTC.

This clone turned up a few times. The chain carries TRBV19 and TRBJ2-1; no clear D. The germline gives CDR1 LNHDA, CDR2 SQIVND (reference sequence). The CDR3 covers 13 residues. Trimming took 3 bases from V and 5 from J, leaving 8 bases between them. DNA of the CDR3: TGTGCCAGTAGTATCGCCAGACACAATGAGCAGTTCTTC. Protein product: CASSIARHNEQFF.

This clone was recorded only once. The same CDR3 is also encoded by other DNA sequences in this sample. V and J are TRBV18 and TRBJ1-2; D uncertain. This CDR3 has 14 residues. V shed 0 bases and J shed 0 bases, with 5 bases lying between them. Germline V gene data show CDR1 as KGHSH and CDR2 as LQKENI. For the CDR3, the DNA is TGTGCCAGCTCACCACCAGGTTCTAACTATGGCTACACCTTC. It codes for CASSPPGSNYGYTF.

This clone was counted between two and nine times. This sequence joins TRBV7-9 and TRBJ1-2; possibly TRBD1 for D (6 bases). CDR1 is SEHNR, CDR2 FQNEAQ, per germline (reference sequence). Trimming left V 2 bases short and J 3 bases short, with 10 bases between. The CDR3 spans 14 residues. The CDR3 reads CASSLQGWDYGYTF. In nucleotides, the CDR3 is TGTGCCAGCAGCTTACAGGGGTGGGACTATGGCTACACCTTC.

The V and J genes are TRBV7-2 and TRBJ2-5; a possible D gene is TRBD2 (5 bases). CDR1 and CDR2 from the germline V gene are SGHTA and FQGNSA. Deletions cut 2 bases from V and 3 bases from J, with 13 bases between. This CDR3 is built from 15 residues. DNA for the CDR3: TGTGCCAGCAGCTTACTCGGTAGCGAAGAAGAGACCCAGTACTTC. It is translated as CASSLLGSEEETQYF.

The V and J genes are TRBV19 and TRBJ1-3, with D uncertain. The CDR3 length is 11 residues. Trimming removed 3 bases from V and 4 bases from J, with 1 base in between. Germline V lookup: CDR1 LNHDA, CDR2 SQIVND (reference sequence). CDR3 nucleotides: TGTGCCAGTAGTATCGGAAACACCATATATTTT. It specifies CASSIGNTIYF.

This clone rates as medium-sized. The chain combines TRBV5-4 with TRBJ2-7; a weak D match, TRBD2 (5 bases). Germline CDR1 reads SGHNT; CDR2 reads YYREEE (reference sequence). CDR3 length: 15 residues. Deletions cut 3 bases from V and 6 bases from J, with 19 bases between. The DNA for the CDR3 is TGTGCCAGCAGCTCCCGGACCCGGACGGGAAGCGAGCAGTACTTC. Amino acids: CASSSRTRTGSEQYF.

The gene calls are TRBV27 and TRBJ1-4, with 10 bases identical to TRBD1. Germline values: CDR1 MNHEY, CDR2 SMNVEV (reference sequence). The CDR3 sequence is 14 residues long. Losses at the gene ends were 4 bases for V and 8 bases for J; bases not matched to a gene: 4. CDR3 sequence: CASSSGTGEEKLFF. The CDR3 DNA reads TGTGCCAGCAGTTCCGGGACAGGGGAGGAAAAACTGTTTTTT.

The gene calls are TRBV10-3 and TRBJ2-5; 9 nucleotides agree with TRBD1. Germline V gene lookup returns CDR1 ENHRY and CDR2 SYGVKD. Trimming took 6 bases from V and 4 from J; bases not matched to a gene: 3. CDR3 length: 13 amino acids. CDR3 amino acids: CAISPGQGETQYF. The CDR3 DNA follows: TGTGCCATCAGCCCGGGACAGGGAGAGACCCAGTACTTC.

V usage is TRBV6-6 and J usage is TRBJ1-1; 8 bases align to TRBD1. The germline gives CDR1 MNHNY, CDR2 SVGAGI (reference sequence). J was trimmed by 1 base and V by 6 bases; bases with no gene match: 4. This CDR3 has 14 residues. CDR3 loop: CASSRQGPNTEAFF. CDR3 DNA sequence: TGTGCCAGCAGCCGACAGGGGCCGAACACTGAAGCTTTCTTT.